This T cell receptor beta chain stems from a study of response to subunit inactivated influenza vaccine. This clonotype was observed a handful of times. As yet, its antigen is unknown. Notes on the study in general: T cells newly recruited by each seasonal influenza vaccination are few, the authors suggested.

From germline, CDR1 is ENHRY and CDR2 SYGVKD. The CDR3 consists of 15 residues. V was clipped by 0 bases and J by 4 bases, with 12 bases between them. MiXCR, applied by TCRdb to the RT-PCR reads, yields one record per CDR3 protein. The profile shows 630,000 or so distinct CDR3 sequences, around 14% of them singletons. This rearrangement joins TRBV10-3 to TRBJ2-5; D is perhaps TRBD1 (5 bases). The sample consisted of PBMCs from blood, taken approximately 12 days after vaccination. The receptor was isolated from a man aged 50 to 60 who received an inactivated influenza vaccine. The CDR3 reads CAISESKGVGETQYF. The CDR3 nucleotides read TGTGCCATCAGTGAGTCGAAAGGGGTTGGAGAGACCCAGTACTTC.